One and the same sample provided the 12 T cell receptor beta chains below, sequenced in a study of shared clonotypes between healthy human individuals. Sequencing was performed with immunoSEQ multiplex PCR; in TCRdb, only in-frame clones are kept and a portion is missing. The sample holds approximately 720,000 clones; roughly 70% are singletons and the top ten take about 1.8%. Sequencing was done on a sample of memory CD4+ T cells sorted from blood. Subset here: CD45RA-negative fraction. These receptors were collected from a woman aged 25-40 years in good health.

V and J are TRBV6-6 and TRBJ1-3; 7 bases match TRBD1. The length of the CDR3 is 13 residues. In germline, CDR1 is MNHNY, CDR2 SVGAGI (reference sequence). V dropped 6 bases and J dropped 4; count of bases not matched to a gene: 3. The CDR3 region is CASSKDRGNTIYF. CDR3 nucleotide sequence: TGTGCCAGCAGCAAGGACAGGGGAAACACCATATATTTT.

In its sample, this clone was seen once. This rearrangement joins TRBV5-1 to TRBJ2-7, with D uncertain. The CDR3 spans 13 residues. Per the germline V gene, CDR1 is SGHRS and CDR2 is YFSETQ. V lost 3 bases and J 4 bases, leaving 11 bases between the germline ends. The CDR3 coding sequence is TGCGCCAGCAGCTACCAGGAGAAATACGAGCAGTACTTC. It yields the protein CASSYQEKYEQYF.

The gene calls are TRBV7-2 and TRBJ2-5, with D unresolved. From germline, CDR1 is SGHTA and CDR2 FQGNSA. Trimming pared 4 bases from V and 7 bases from J, leaving 7 bases between. The CDR3 is made up of 11 amino acids. CDR3 loop: CASSSTRTQYF. The DNA for the CDR3 is TGTGCCAGCAGCTCGACTCGGACCCAGTACTTC.

This rearrangement joins TRBV10-3 to TRBJ2-3; D gene unclear. CDR1 is ENHRY, CDR2 SYGVKD, per germline. V lost 0 bases, J lost 4 bases, and 17 bases lay in between. There are 17 residues in the CDR3. The CDR3 DNA is TGTGCCATCAGTGAGTCGGAACGATGGCTGGCGGCAGATACGCAGTATTTT. Translated: CAISESERWLAADTQYF.

This chain uses TRBV2 with TRBJ2-6, with a possible D match to TRBD2 (6 bases). V shed 8 bases and J shed 2 bases, with 13 bases lying between them. CDR1 is SNHLY, CDR2 FYNNEI, per germline. This CDR3 has 15 residues. CDR3 loop: CASRTGTAGANVLTF. The CDR3 bases are TGTGCCAGCCGGACTGGGACTGCTGGGGCCAACGTCCTGACTTTC.

This chain joins TRBV25-1 and TRBJ2-1, with 14 bases aligning to TRBD2. There are 17 residues in the CDR3. Germline V gene data show CDR1 as MGHDK and CDR2 as SYGVNS. Trimming at V came to 4 bases and at J to 8 bases, leaving 10 bases not matched to a gene. Here the CDR3 DNA reads TGTGCCAGCAGTGGCCCCGGGACTAGCGGGAGTAGTTATGAGCAGTTCTTC. Translated, it gives CASSGPGTSGSSYEQFF.

The chain has TRBV5-1 and TRBJ1-1, with D hard to call. V lost 4 bases to trimming and J lost 0 bases, with 13 bases between them. The CDR3 has 15 amino acids. CDR1 is SGHRS, CDR2 YFSETQ, per germline. The CDR3 nucleotides read TGCGCCAGCAGCGCCGACCACAGCCTGAACACTGAAGCTTTCTTT. Translation: CASSADHSLNTEAFF. Complete variable domain (other parts from reference TRBV5-1 and TRBJ1-1): KAGVTQTPRYLIKTRGQQVTLSCSPISGHRSVSWYQQTPGQGLQFLFEYFSETQRNKGNFPGRFSGRQFSNSRSEMNVSTLELGDSALYLCASSADHSLNTEAFFGQGTRLTVV.

The chain employs TRBV6-5 and TRBJ1-2; possibly TRBD1 for D (6 bases). The germline V and J ends were trimmed by 4 bases and 4 bases, with 16 bases remaining between them. Germline V gene sequence: CDR1 MNHEY, CDR2 SVGAGI. CDR3 length: 15 residues. The CDR3 region has the DNA TGTGCCAGCAGTTCATCGACAGGAGAACTCTATGGCTACACCTTC. Translated: CASSSSTGELYGYTF.

The chain links TRBV27 to TRBJ1-1; maybe TRBD1 (5 bases). This CDR3 spans 14 amino acids. The germline CDR1 and CDR2 sequences are MNHEY and SMNVEV (reference sequence). The V end lost 6 bases, the J end lost 10 bases, and 21 bases lay between the germline ends. The CDR3 is CASSRPGLFGRAFF. The CDR3 DNA reads as TGTGCCAGCAGCAGACCAGGGTTATTTGGTCGAGCTTTCTTT.

This rearrangement joins TRBV6-5 to TRBJ2-7; 12 nucleotides match TRBD2. CDR3 length: 15 amino acids. Germline CDR1 reads MNHEY; CDR2 reads SVGAGI. Trimming at V came to 5 bases and at J to 2 bases, leaving 4 bases not matched to a gene. CDR3 sequence reads: CASSRRTSGAYEQYF. The CDR3 DNA is TGTGCCAGCAGTAGAAGGACTAGCGGGGCCTACGAGCAGTACTTC.

The chain is built from TRBV2 and TRBJ1-1; D unclear. Trimming shortened V by 5 bases and J by 1 base, and 5 bases separated the two germline ends. CDR3 size: 12 residues. The germline gives CDR1 SNHLY, CDR2 FYNNEI. In DNA form, the CDR3 reads TGTGCCAGCAGTCGTGAGAACACTGAAGCTTTCTTT. Amino acids: CASSRENTEAFF.

The V gene is TRBV27, the J gene TRBJ1-2; 10 positions match TRBD1. CDR3 length equals 14 residues. The V segment lost 6 bases and the J segment 3 bases; nucleotides outside the gene matches: 4. Germline lookup yields CDR1 MNHEY and CDR2 SMNVEV (reference sequence). In nucleotides, the CDR3 is TGTGCCAGCAGCCGGACAGGGGGTGACTATGGCTACACCTTC. Protein product: CASSRTGGDYGYTF.